Listed below are T cell receptor beta chains from one sample, sequenced in a study of cytomegalovirus exposure and HLA in healthy donors. Some clones are missing from TCRdb's copy, which holds only in-frame ones; the method was immunoSEQ multiplex PCR. The sample lists over 150,000 clones, roughly 80% seen once, with approximately 2.4% in the top ten. Material: PBMCs. The receptors derive from a male donor in good health and CMV-seronegative. Each CDR3 is given with its conserved first and last residue. Fields, in order: V gene, clone size, J gene, D gene, CDR3 DNA, CDR3 protein. The D gene is left open where the match is weak. Clone size appears in some rows only: once, few, many, or a class for an expanded clone.

V: TRBV20-1
size: .
J: TRBJ1-1
D: .
DNA: TGCAGTGCAATTAGTACTGAAGCTTTCTTT
CDR3: CSAISTEAFF

V: TRBV28
size: .
J: TRBJ2-1
D: TRBD1
DNA: TGTGCCAGCAGGCCCCCGGGACAGGGTTACAATGAGCAGTTCTTC
CDR3: CASRPPGQGYNEQFF

V: TRBV30
size: once
J: TRBJ1-5
D: TRBD1
DNA: TGTGCCTGGAGTGTGGGTAGGGGGCTGAGCAATCAGCCCCAGCATTTT
CDR3: CAWSVGRGLSNQPQHF

V: TRBV9
size: .
J: TRBJ2-7
D: TRBD2
DNA: TGTGCCAGCAGCATGGGACTAGCGGGAGTCGAGCAGTACTTC
CDR3: CASSMGLAGVEQYF

V: TRBV7-8
size: once
J: TRBJ2-1
D: .
DNA: TGTGCCAGCAGCTATGACAGTGGGGCGCCTCCCTCTCGTGTGGCCTCCTACAATGAGCAGTTCTTC
CDR3: CASSYDSGAPPSRVASYNEQFF

V: TRBV19
size: few
J: TRBJ1-6
D: TRBD1
DNA: TGTGCCAGTAGGGGACAGGGCGGGATTCTGGTTTCACCCCTCCACTTT
CDR3: CASRGQGGILVSPLHF

V: TRBV19
size: .
J: TRBJ2-7
D: TRBD2
DNA: TGTGCCAGTAGTACCGGGACTAGGCACCCCTACGAGCAGTACTTC
CDR3: CASSTGTRHPYEQYF

V: TRBV6-1
size: few
J: TRBJ2-7
D: TRBD1
DNA: TGTGCCAGCAGTGATCAGGACAGGCCCATCAGCTACGAGCAGTACTTC
CDR3: CASSDQDRPISYEQYF

V: TRBV7-6
size: few
J: TRBJ2-3
D: TRBD2
DNA: TGTGCCAGCAGTATGCTAGCGGGAGGGGATACGCAGTATTTT
CDR3: CASSMLAGGDTQYF

V: TRBV10-3
size: .
J: TRBJ2-1
D: .
DNA: TGTGCCATCAGTGAGTCGGTCGCTAGCCGCAATGAGCAGTTCTTC
CDR3: CAISESVASRNEQFF

V: TRBV9
size: once
J: TRBJ1-3
D: .
DNA: TGTGCCAGCAGCGTAAGTGGTAGGGGCCACCTCTCTGGAAACACCATATATTTT
CDR3: CASSVSGRGHLSGNTIYF

V: TRBV5-4
size: .
J: TRBJ2-5
D: TRBD2
DNA: TGTGCCAGCAGCTCTAGCGGGGGGCAAGAGACCCAGTACTTC
CDR3: CASSSSGGQETQYF

V: TRBV5-1
size: .
J: TRBJ2-1
D: TRBD2
DNA: TGCGCCAGCAGCTTGGTAGTGGCGGGGGGCAATGAGCAGTTCTTC
CDR3: CASSLVVAGGNEQFF

V: TRBV20-1
size: few
J: TRBJ2-7
D: .
DNA: TGCAGTGCCCCCAGCTCCTACGAGCAGTACTTC
CDR3: CSAPSSYEQYF

V: TRBV5-4
size: .
J: TRBJ2-1
D: .
DNA: TGTGCCAGCAGCTTGGGCCGAGGGTCCGTCAATGAGCAGTTCTTC
CDR3: CASSLGRGSVNEQFF

V: TRBV21-1
size: .
J: TRBJ2-7
D: .
DNA: TGTGCCAGCAGCCAAGACAGAGGCCGGAGGTGCGAGCAGTACTTC
CDR3: CASSQDRGRRCEQYF

V: TRBV6-1
size: once
J: TRBJ2-5
D: TRBD2
DNA: TGTGCCAGCAGTGTCGAGCCGGGACTAGCGGCCCCTTCTAAAGAGACCCAGTACTTC
CDR3: CASSVEPGLAAPSKETQYF

V: TRBV5-1
size: once
J: TRBJ2-5
D: TRBD2
DNA: TGCGCCAGCAGCTCCGGCGGGGGGGAGACCCAGTACTTC
CDR3: CASSSGGGETQYF

V: TRBV4-3
size: once
J: TRBJ2-2
D: .
DNA: TGCGCCAGCAGCCACCCCCAGGGAGGTCCCGGGGAGCTGTTTTTT
CDR3: CASSHPQGGPGELFF

V: TRBV30
size: .
J: TRBJ1-2
D: .
DNA: TGTGCCTGGAGCCCACCACATTCTAACTATGGCTACACCTTC
CDR3: CAWSPPHSNYGYTF